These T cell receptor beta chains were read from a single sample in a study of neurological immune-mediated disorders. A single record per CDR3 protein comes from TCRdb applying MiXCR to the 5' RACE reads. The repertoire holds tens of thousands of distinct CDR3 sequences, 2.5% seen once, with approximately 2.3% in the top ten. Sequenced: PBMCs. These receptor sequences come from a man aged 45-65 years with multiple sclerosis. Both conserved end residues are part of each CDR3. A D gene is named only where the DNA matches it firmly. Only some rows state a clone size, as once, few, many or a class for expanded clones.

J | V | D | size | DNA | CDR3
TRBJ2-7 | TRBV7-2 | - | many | TGTGCCAGCAGCCGGACCCTTCAGGGCTCCTACGAGCAGTACTTC | CASSRTLQGSYEQYF
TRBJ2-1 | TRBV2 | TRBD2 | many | TGTGCCAGCAGTCGGACTAGCGGGGGGCCGATATCCTACAATGAGCAGTTCTTC | CASSRTSGGPISYNEQFF
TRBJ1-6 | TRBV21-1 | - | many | TGTGCCAGCAGCAAAGTCGGGGGGAGATCGAATTCACCCCTCAACTTT | CASSKVGGRSNSPLNF
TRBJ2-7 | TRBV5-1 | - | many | TGCGCCAGCAGCTCGGCCGGTCGAACCTACGAGCAGTACTTC | CASSSAGRTYEQYF
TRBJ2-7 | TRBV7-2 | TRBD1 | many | TGTGCCAGCAGCCCACCAGGGGGAAGCTCCTACGAGCAGTACTTC | CASSPPGGSSYEQYF
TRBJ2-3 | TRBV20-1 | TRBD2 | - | TGCAGTGCTAGACCCATCAAGCGCAGCGGGGGGGGCCCCACAGATACGCAGTATTTT | CSARPIKRSGGGPTDTQYF
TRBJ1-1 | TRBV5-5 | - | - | TGTGCCAGCACATCAGCCCTGAACACTGAAGCTTTCTTT | CASTSALNTEAFF
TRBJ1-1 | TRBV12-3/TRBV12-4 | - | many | TGTGCCAGCAGTTTTGGGGGGGCGAGGGCTGAAGCTTTCTTT | CASSFGGARAEAFF
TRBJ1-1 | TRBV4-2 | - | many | TGTGCCAGCAGCCAGGAGGGGTGGTCTGAAGCTTTCTTT | CASSQEGWSEAFF
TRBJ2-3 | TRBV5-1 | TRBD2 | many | TGCGCCAGCAGCTTGACTAGCGGGGTCGGCACAGATACGCAGTATTTT | CASSLTSGVGTDTQYF
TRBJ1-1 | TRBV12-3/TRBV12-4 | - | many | TGTGCCAGCAGTTCGGGGTCGGTAGTGAACACTGAAGCTTTCTTT | CASSSGSVVNTEAFF
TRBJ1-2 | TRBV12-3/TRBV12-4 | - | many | TGTGCCAGCACTAGGGCAGGTCGATATGGCTACACCTTC | CASTRAGRYGYTF
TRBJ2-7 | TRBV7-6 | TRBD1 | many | TGTGCCAGCAGCTTAGGGGGACAGGGCTCCTACGAGCAGTACTTC | CASSLGGQGSYEQYF
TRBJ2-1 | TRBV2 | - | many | TGTGCCAGCAGTGAACTACCTATCAATGAGCAGTTCTTC | CASSELPINEQFF
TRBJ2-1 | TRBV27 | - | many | TGTGCCAGCAGTTTATCAGGGGCGGTATCCTACAATGAGCAGTTCTTC | CASSLSGAVSYNEQFF
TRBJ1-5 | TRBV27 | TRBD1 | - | TGTGCCAGCAGCCCCAACAGGGGTAGCAATCAGCCACAGAATTTT | CASSPNRGSNQPQNF
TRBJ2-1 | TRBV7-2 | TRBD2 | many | TGTGCCAGCAGCTGGACTAGCGGGGGGGCTATTGAGCAGTTCTTC | CASSWTSGGAIEQFF
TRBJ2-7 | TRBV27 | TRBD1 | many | TGTGCCAGCAGCCCCACAGGGGGGCCCACCTACGAGCAGTACTTC | CASSPTGGPTYEQYF
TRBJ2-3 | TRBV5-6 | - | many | TGTGCCAGCAGCTTGGAGCAGGGTCACCTCGGCACAGATACGCAGTATTTT | CASSLEQGHLGTDTQYF
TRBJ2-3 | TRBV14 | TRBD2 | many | TGTGCCAGCAGCCAAGGGCTAGCGGGGGAGTATACGCAGTATTTT | CASSQGLAGEYTQYF
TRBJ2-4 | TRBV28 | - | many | TGTGCCAGCAGTTTCGTGGGCTCGAAAAACATTCAGTACTTC | CASSFVGSKNIQYF
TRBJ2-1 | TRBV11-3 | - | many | TGTGCCAGCAGCTTAGAATTGGGGCATGAGCAGTTCTTC | CASSLELGHEQFF
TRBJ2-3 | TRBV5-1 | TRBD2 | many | TGCGCCAGCAGCCCGACTAGCGGGGCTAGCACAGATACGCAGTATTTT | CASSPTSGASTDTQYF
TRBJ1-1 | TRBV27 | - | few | TGTGCCAGCAGTTTGTACGGGGAGGTTGGCACTGAAGCTTTCTTT | CASSLYGEVGTEAFF
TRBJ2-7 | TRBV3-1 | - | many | TGTGCCAGCAGCCAAGGGGGGGAAGAGCAGTACTTC | CASSQGGEEQYF
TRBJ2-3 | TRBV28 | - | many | TGTGCCAGCAGTCCGTCCTTATATACGCAGTATTTT | CASSPSLYTQYF
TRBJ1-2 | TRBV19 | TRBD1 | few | TGTGCCAGTAGCCGGGACAGACTTAACTATGGCTACACCTTC | CASSRDRLNYGYTF
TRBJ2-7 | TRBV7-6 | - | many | TGTGCCAGCAGCTTGCCCGGGACACTGATAGGGGAGCAGTACTTC | CASSLPGTLIGEQYF
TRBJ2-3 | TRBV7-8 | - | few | TGTGCCAGCAGCTTAGATGGTGCGTTAACAGATACGCAGTATTTT | CASSLDGALTDTQYF
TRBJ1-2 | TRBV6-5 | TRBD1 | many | TGTGCCAGCAGCCCCGGACAGGGGTGGGATGGCTACACCTTC | CASSPGQGWDGYTF
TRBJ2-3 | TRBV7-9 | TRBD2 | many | TGTGCCAGCAGCGGGTTGGGGGGGTCCACAGATACGCAGTATTTT | CASSGLGGSTDTQYF
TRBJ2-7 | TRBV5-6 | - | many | TGTGCCAGCAGCTCCTGGCACAAATCCTACGAGCAGTACTTC | CASSSWHKSYEQYF
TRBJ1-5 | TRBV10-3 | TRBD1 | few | TGTGCCATAGCAGGGGGTCAGCCCCAGAATTTT | CAIAGGQPQNF
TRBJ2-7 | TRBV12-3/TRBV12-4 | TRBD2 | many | TGTGCCAGCAGTCCAAGACTAGCGGGGGTTGAGCAGTACTTC | CASSPRLAGVEQYF
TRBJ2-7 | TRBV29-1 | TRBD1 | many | TGCAGCGTTGAAGAAGGACAGGGCTACGAGCAGTACTTC | CSVEEGQGYEQYF
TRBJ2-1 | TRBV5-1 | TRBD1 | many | TGCGCCAGCAGCTTGGGCCGGTTTGGGACAGGGCAGGCCAATGAGCAGTTCTTC | CASSLGRFGTGQANEQFF
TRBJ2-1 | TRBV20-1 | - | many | TGCAGTGCTAGACAGGGTAGAATCAATGAGCAGTTCTTC | CSARQGRINEQFF
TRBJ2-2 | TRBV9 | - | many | TGTGCCAGCAGCGTAGTGGGCACCGGGGAGCTGTTTTTT | CASSVVGTGELFF
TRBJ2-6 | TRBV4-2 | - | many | TGTGCCAGCAGCCAAGATCTGGAAGGGAGAGCTGGGGCCAACGTCCTGACTTTC | CASSQDLEGRAGANVLTF
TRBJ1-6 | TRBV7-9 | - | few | TGTGCCAGCTGGAGCTATAATTCACCCCTACACTTT | CASWSYNSPLHF
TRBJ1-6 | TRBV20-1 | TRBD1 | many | TGCAGTGCTAGACTGACAGGGGATAATTCACCCCTCCACTTT | CSARLTGDNSPLHF
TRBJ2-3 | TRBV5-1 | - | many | TGCGCCAGCAGCTTGGGGACAGCGCATCCAGATACGCAGTATTTT | CASSLGTAHPDTQYF
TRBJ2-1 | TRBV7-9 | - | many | TGTGCCAGCAGCTCCCTTTTCAACAATGAGCAGTTCTTC | CASSSLFNNEQFF
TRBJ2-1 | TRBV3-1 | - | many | TGTGCCAGCAGCCCAAGTGGGGCGGGGTCCAATGAGCAGTTCTTC | CASSPSGAGSNEQFF
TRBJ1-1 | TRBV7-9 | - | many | TGTGCCAGCAGCCCCCGTTACGGCAAGAGCACTGAAGCTTTCTTT | CASSPRYGKSTEAFF
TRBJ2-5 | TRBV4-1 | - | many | TGCGCCAGCAGGGGTAAGGGACAAGAGACCCAGTACTTC | CASRGKGQETQYF
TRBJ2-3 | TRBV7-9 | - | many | TGTGCCAGCAGCCTTGACTGGTATACGCAGTATTTT | CASSLDWYTQYF
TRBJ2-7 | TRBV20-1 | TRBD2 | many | TGCAGTGCTAGCCCGGGTCGGGGGGACTCCTACGAGCAGTACTTC | CSASPGRGDSYEQYF
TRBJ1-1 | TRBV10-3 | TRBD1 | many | TGTGCCATCAGTGGGTCCCGGGACAGGAATTCTGAAGCTTTCTTT | CAISGSRDRNSEAFF
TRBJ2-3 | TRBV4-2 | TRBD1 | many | TGTGCCAGCAGCCGTGGACAGGGACGCTCAGATACGCAGTATTTT | CASSRGQGRSDTQYF
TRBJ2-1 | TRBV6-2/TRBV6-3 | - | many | TGTGCCAGCAGACGACGAGCCCCCAGCTCCTACAATGAGCAGTTCTTC | CASRRRAPSSYNEQFF
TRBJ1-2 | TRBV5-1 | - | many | TGCGCCAGCAGCTTGGATGAGGTTCGGGGCTACACCTTC | CASSLDEVRGYTF
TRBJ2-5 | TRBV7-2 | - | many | TGTGCCAGCAGCTCAATTCAGTGGACTACGAGTATCCAGTACTTC | CASSSIQWTTSIQYF
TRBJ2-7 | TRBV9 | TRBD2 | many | TGTGCCAGCAGCGTAGGGGCAGCGGGGGCCTCCTACGAGCAGTACTTC | CASSVGAAGASYEQYF
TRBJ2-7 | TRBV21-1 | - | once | TGTGCCAGCAGCAAGGGACAGGGGGCGGATGAGCAGTACTTC | CASSKGQGADEQYF